This TCR beta chain was observed in a study of cytotoxic CD8 clonotypes in ibrutinib-treated CLL. Study overall: A mean of roughly 250,000 productive templates and tens of thousands of productive rearrangements was obtained per sample.

As to this clone: As yet, its antigen is unknown.

From cryopreserved PBMCs came around 2 micrograms of genomic DNA used for TCR beta libraries. CDR3 length: 15 amino acids. Germline CDR1 MNHEY, CDR2 SVGAGI. Trimming took 7 bases from V and 6 from J; bases not matched to a gene: 8. Generated by immunoSEQ multiplex PCR, the TCRdb table keeps only in-frame clones and is missing some. The sample has some 150,000 clones, roughly 77% seen once. Overall study results and limits: Public clonotypes (which were uncommon) either contracted or remained stable on treatment.

The specimen was PBMCs, collected after 12 months of ibrutinib treatment. The gene calls are TRBV6-5 and TRBJ2-2; TRBD2 matches at 10 bases. This TCR derives from a human donor with chronic lymphocytic leukemia. CDR3 sequence: CASTWASGSPGELFF. CDR3 in DNA: TGTGCCAGCACTTGGGCTAGCGGGAGCCCCGGGGAGCTGTTTTTT.